The 21 T cell receptor beta chains below come from one sample, sequenced in a study of blood T cell repertoires in COVID-19. Sequencing used immunoSEQ multiplex PCR; TCRdb keeps in-frame clones, though not all of them. The table has about 160,000 clones, 80% to 95% seen once. Material for sequencing was peripheral blood. Receptors originate from a man between 25 and 39 years old with COVID-19, enrolled during active disease.

The chain uses TRBV7-3 and TRBJ2-1; possibly TRBD2 for D (6 bases). The CDR3 is 16 residues long. V lost 1 base and J lost 4, with 14 bases in between. Per germline, CDR1 SGHTA and CDR2 FQGTGA. The CDR3 loop is CASSLNPGARYNEQFF. CDR3 nucleotides: TGTGCCAGCAGCTTAAACCCGGGAGCGCGTTACAATGAGCAGTTCTTC.

V gene TRBV15 combines with J gene TRBJ1-6; 8 nucleotides line up with TRBD1. Germline lookup yields CDR1 LNHNV and CDR2 YYDKDF (reference sequence). The CDR3 length is 14 residues. The V gene end was trimmed by 7 bases and the J gene end by 5 bases; junction bases not matched to a gene: 4. CDR3 loop: CATKGQGDNSPLHF. CDR3 bases: TGTGCCACCAAAGGACAGGGTGATAATTCACCCCTCCACTTT.

For the CDR3, the DNA is TGTGCCAGCACCCAAGGGGGCGGACGACTCTACAATGAGCAGTTCTTC. The encoded protein is CASTQGGGRLYNEQFF. V and J are TRBV7-2 and TRBJ2-1; TRBD1 matches 7 bases. The CDR3 sequence is 16 residues long. Germline V CDR1 and CDR2: SGHTA, FQGNSA. With V trimmed by 7 bases and J by 3 bases, 12 bases remained unmatched.

This rearrangement joins TRBV6-2 or TRBV6-3 to TRBJ1-5; maybe TRBD1 (5 bases). Trimming took 2 bases from V and 5 from J, leaving 10 bases between them. Germline loops: CDR1 MNHEY, CDR2 SVGEGT. The CDR3 is 14 residues long. The CDR3 protein is CASSYVTADQPQHF. The CDR3 DNA sequence: TGTGCCAGCAGTTACGTGACAGCTGATCAGCCCCAGCATTTT.

The rearrangement uses TRBV4-1 and TRBJ2-2; a weak D match, TRBD2 (5 bases). The V end was cut by 5 bases, the J end by 7 bases, with 11 bases between. Germline V gene lookup returns CDR1 MGHRA and CDR2 YSYEKL. This CDR3 is built from 13 residues. The CDR3 sequence: CASSYSGVGELFF. The CDR3 DNA is TGCGCCAGCAGCTACAGCGGAGTCGGGGAGCTGTTTTTT.

The chain recombines TRBV7-2 with TRBJ2-3; perhaps TRBD1 as D (6 bases). V was shortened by 4 bases and J by 2 bases, with 16 bases between the two germline ends. Per the germline V gene, CDR1 is SGHTA and CDR2 is FQGNSA. This CDR3 is built from 16 residues. The CDR3 protein is CASSSPGALTTDTQYF. In nucleotides, the CDR3 is TGTGCCAGCAGCTCCCCAGGGGCACTCACCACAGATACGCAGTATTTT. The variable domain in full, with the rest retrieved from reference TRBV7-2 and TRBJ2-3, is GAGVSQSPSNKVTEKGKDVELRCDPISGHTALYWYRQSLGQGLEFLIYFQGNSAPDKSGLPSDRFSAERTGGSVSTLTIQRTQQEDSAVYLCASSSPGALTTDTQYFGPGTRLTVL.

V gene TRBV3-1 (or the pseudogene TRBV3-2) combines with J gene TRBJ1-2; no clear D gene. Germline V gene lookup returns CDR1 LGHDT and CDR2 YNNKEL (reference sequence). This CDR3 region has 15 residues. Trimming shortened V by 0 bases and J by 5 bases, and 13 bases separated the two germline ends. CDR3 loop: CASSQDVSGLYGYTF. The CDR3 DNA reads as TGTGCCAGCAGCCAAGATGTGTCAGGACTGTATGGCTACACCTTC.

This clone was seen only once. This chain links TRBV4-3 with TRBJ2-7, with D unclear. CDR3 length: 15 residues. Trimming removed 0 bases from V and 0 bases from J, with 9 bases in between. Germline V gene lookup returns CDR1 LGHNA and CDR2 YSLEER. Here the CDR3 reads CASSQDLRSSYEQYF. CDR3 sequence (DNA): TGCGCCAGCAGCCAAGATCTACGGAGCTCCTACGAGCAGTACTTC.

The chain is built from TRBV18 and TRBJ2-7; 11 bases agree with TRBD2. The V segment lost 3 bases and the J segment 2 bases; nucleotides outside the gene matches: 6. Looked up from germline, CDR1 is KGHSH and CDR2 is LQKENI. There are 16 residues in the CDR3. This CDR3 is CASSPDGTSGTYEQYF. The CDR3 DNA reads TGTGCCAGCTCACCCGATGGGACTAGCGGAACCTACGAGCAGTACTTC.

The chain combines TRBV9 with TRBJ1-6, with TRBD1 as a possible D gene (6 bases). Trimming cost V 3 bases and J 5 bases, with 21 bases left between them. Germline V gene sequence: CDR1 SGDLS, CDR2 YYNGEE. This CDR3 comprises 18 residues. The CDR3 sequence: CASSDEWTAPGNNSPLHF. The CDR3 bases are TGTGCCAGCAGCGATGAATGGACAGCCCCCGGTAATAATTCACCCCTCCACTTT.

The chain links TRBV12-2 to TRBJ1-1; the DNA was not used to check the table's D call, TRBD1. TRBV12-2 is deemed a pseudogene. CDR3 length equals 14 residues. The CDR3 DNA reads TGTGCAAGTCGCTTAGACAGGGGGGGCACTGAAGCTTTCTTT. Translated: CASRLDRGGTEAFF.

V gene TRBV28 combines with J gene TRBJ1-3; 7 nucleotides match TRBD1. Germline CDR1 reads MDHEN; CDR2 reads SYDVKM. This CDR3 has 16 amino acids. V lost 5 bases to trimming and J lost 0 bases; unmatched junction nucleotides: 7. CDR3 DNA: TGTGCCAGCAGTCCCTCGACAGGGCACTCTGGAAACACCATATATTTT. It yields the protein CASSPSTGHSGNTIYF. Using reference TRBV28 and TRBJ1-3 for the parts outside the CDR3, the full variable domain is DVKVTQSSRYLVKRTGEKVFLECVQDMDHENMFWYRQDPGLGLRLIYFSYDVKMKEKGDIPEGYSVSREKKERFSLILESASTNQTSMYLCASSPSTGHSGNTIYFGEGSWLTVV.

As concerns this clone: One junction end does not reproduce the germline sequence, and a read error may be involved. V and J are TRBV11-2 and TRBJ2-1; D ambiguous. Germline assignment: CDR1 SGHAT and CDR2 FQNNGV. This CDR3 comprises 15 residues. The CDR3 here is CASSLEAVSYNEQFF. The CDR3 DNA sequence: TGTGCCAGCAGCCTAGAGGCAGTTTCCTACAATGAGCAGTTCTTC. Looking up the rest from reference TRBV11-2 and TRBJ2-1 gives the full variable domain: EAGVAQSPRYKIIEKRQSVAFWCNPISGHATLYWYQQILGQGPKLLIQFQNNGVVDDSQLPKDRFSAERLKGVDSTLKIQPAKLEDSAVYLCASSLEAVSYNEQFFGPGTRLTVL.

The chain uses TRBV7-2 and TRBJ1-3; 9 bases match TRBD1. The V gene end was trimmed by 4 bases and the J gene end by 2 bases; junction bases not matched to a gene: 3. CDR3 size: 15 residues. Germline CDR1 reads SGHTA; CDR2 reads FQGNSA. The CDR3 nucleotides read TGTGCCAGCAGCTCATGGACAGGGGCTGGAAACACCATATATTTT. It yields the protein CASSSWTGAGNTIYF.

This sequence joins TRBV24-1 and TRBJ2-3, with 7 bases lining up with TRBD1. CDR3 size: 17 residues. Trimming cost V 3 bases and J 0 bases; bases outside gene matches: 8. Germline-derived CDR1 and CDR2 are KGHDR and SFDVKD. Here the CDR3 reads CATSDLPTGISTDTQYF. The CDR3 DNA is TGTGCCACCAGTGATCTACCGACAGGGATAAGCACAGATACGCAGTATTTT.

The gene calls are TRBV11-3 and TRBJ2-7; TRBD1 aligns across 7 bases. Germline CDR1 SGHNT, CDR2 YENEEA. The junction had 10 bases not matched to a gene; V was cut back by 8 bases and J by 6 bases. This CDR3 is 13 amino acids long. CDR3 loop: CASGPTGAIEQYF. Written as DNA, the CDR3 is TGTGCCAGCGGCCCTACAGGGGCGATCGAGCAGTACTTC.

This rearrangement joins TRBV14 to TRBJ2-6; TRBD1 matches 7 bases. The CDR3 loop spans 13 amino acids. Trimming cost V 5 bases and J 13 bases; bases outside gene matches: 8. Germline CDR1 is SGHDN and CDR2 is FVKESK. The CDR3 DNA reads as TGTGCCAGCAGCACTTTGACAGGGTTAGTCCTGACTTTC. Residues: CASSTLTGLVLTF.

The chain recombines TRBV5-1 with TRBJ2-5; D unclear. Germline V lookup: CDR1 SGHRS, CDR2 YFSETQ. This CDR3 region has 13 residues. The V and J ends lost 1 base and 1 base respectively, with 5 bases between them. The CDR3 sequence: CASSLLFQETQYF. CDR3 DNA: TGCGCCAGCAGCTTGCTTTTCCAAGAGACCCAGTACTTC.

V gene TRBV19 combines with J gene TRBJ1-2; a possible D gene is TRBD1 (5 bases). The CDR3 loop spans 18 amino acids. Per the germline V gene, CDR1 is LNHDA and CDR2 is SQIVND (reference sequence). Trimming took off 3 bases at V and 8 bases at J, with 28 bases between the two ends. The CDR3 loop reads CASSMGEVSSYVVGGYTF. The CDR3 region has the DNA TGTGCCAGTAGTATGGGGGAGGTCAGCTCCTACGTCGTCGGAGGCTACACCTTC.

CDR3 protein: CATSEQQGYEQFF. CDR3 nucleotides: TGTGCCACCAGTGAACAACAGGGGTATGAGCAGTTCTTC. This chain uses TRBV24-1 with TRBJ2-1, with TRBD1 matching 7 bases. CDR3 length equals 13 residues. Germline assignment: CDR1 KGHDR and CDR2 SFDVKD. The J segment lost 8 bases and the V segment lost 4 bases, leaving 4 bases of the junction unmatched.

This chain links TRBV7-9 with TRBJ1-2; TRBD1 aligns across 7 bases. The trim removed 1 base at V and 8 bases at J, leaving 4 bases unmatched. Germline CDR1 SEHNR, CDR2 FQNEAQ (reference sequence). There are 13 residues in the CDR3. The DNA for the CDR3 is TGTGCCAGCAGCTTAGACAGGGGTTCGGGCTACACCTTC. Translation: CASSLDRGSGYTF.